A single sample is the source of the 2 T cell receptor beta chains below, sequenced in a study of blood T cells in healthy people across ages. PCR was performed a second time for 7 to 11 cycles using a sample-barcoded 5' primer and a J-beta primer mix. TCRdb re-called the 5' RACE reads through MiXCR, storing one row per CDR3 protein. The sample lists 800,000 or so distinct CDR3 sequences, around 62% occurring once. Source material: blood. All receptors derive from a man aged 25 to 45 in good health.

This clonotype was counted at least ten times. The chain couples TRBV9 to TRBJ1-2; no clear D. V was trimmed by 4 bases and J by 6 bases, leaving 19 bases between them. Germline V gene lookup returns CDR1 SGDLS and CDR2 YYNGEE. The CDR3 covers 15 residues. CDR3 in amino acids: CASSNSTPRRDGYTF. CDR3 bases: TGTGCCAGCAGCAACTCGACACCACGGAGGGATGGCTACACCTTC.

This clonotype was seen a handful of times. The DNA of the CDR3 is TGTGCCAGCAGTAGCGGGGGGGCTGATAACAATGAGCAGTTCTTC. Translating gives CASSSGGADNNEQFF. This chain joins TRBV6-2 or TRBV6-3 and TRBJ2-1; 10 bases align to TRBD2. Losses at the gene ends were 5 bases for V and 5 bases for J; bases not matched to a gene: 6. This CDR3 comprises 15 residues. Per the germline V gene, CDR1 is MNHEY and CDR2 is SVGEGT.